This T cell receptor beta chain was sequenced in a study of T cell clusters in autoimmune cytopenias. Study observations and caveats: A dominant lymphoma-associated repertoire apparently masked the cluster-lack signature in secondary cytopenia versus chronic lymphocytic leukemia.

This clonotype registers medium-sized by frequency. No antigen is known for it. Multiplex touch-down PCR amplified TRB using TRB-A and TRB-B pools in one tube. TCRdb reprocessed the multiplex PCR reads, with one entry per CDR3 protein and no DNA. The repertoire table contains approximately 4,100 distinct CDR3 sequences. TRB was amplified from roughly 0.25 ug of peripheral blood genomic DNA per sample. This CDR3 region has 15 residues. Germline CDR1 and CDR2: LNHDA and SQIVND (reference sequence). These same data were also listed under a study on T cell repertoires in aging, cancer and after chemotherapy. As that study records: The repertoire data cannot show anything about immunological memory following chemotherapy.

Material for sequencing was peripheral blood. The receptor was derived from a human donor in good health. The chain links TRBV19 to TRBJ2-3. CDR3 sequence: CASSETLGSTDTQYF. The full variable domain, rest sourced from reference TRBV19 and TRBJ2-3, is DGGITQSPKYLFRKEGQNVTLSCEQNLNHDAMYWYRQDPGQGLRLIYYSQIVNDFQKGDIAEGYSVSREKKESFPLTVTSAQKNPTAFYLCASSETLGSTDTQYFGPGTRLTVL.